This T cell receptor (beta chain) comes out of a study of cytomegalovirus exposure and HLA in healthy donors. On this clone itself: A junction end diverges from the germline sequence, so it may reflect a read error.

PCR used 60 Vbeta primers and 13 Jbeta primers. Measured with immunoSEQ multiplex PCR; TCRdb has only the in-frame clones, and not every one. Seen here are some 120,000 clones, roughly 80% observed once, and the top ten hold about 2%. This CDR3 is 15 amino acids long. Germline V CDR1 and CDR2: SGDLS, YYNGEE. The specimen sequenced was PBMCs. The clonotype comes from a man between 18 and 35 years old in good health and CMV-seronegative. The chain carries TRBV9 and TRBJ1-6; 7 bases align to TRBD1. The CDR3 here is CASSKGGALNPPLHF. For the CDR3, the DNA is TGTGCCAGCAGCAAAGGGGGCGCCCTTAATCCACCCCTCCACTTT. The full variable domain, in which reference TRBV9 and TRBJ1-6 provide the parts outside the CDR3, is DSGVTQTPKHLITATGQRVTLRCSPRSGDLSVYWYQQSLDQGLQFLIQYYNGEERAKGNILERFSAQQFPDLHSELNLSSLELGDSALYFCASSKGGALNPPLHFGNGTRLTVT.